This TCR beta chain stems from a study of T cells after yellow fever vaccination (dated by TCRdb to between 2018 and 2020). Describing the broader study: The SMART-Seq v4 Ultra Low Input RNA kit was used to prepare libraries from fractions with low cell numbers. To follow T-cell clones before and after both primary and booster YFV17D yellow fever vaccination, bulk TCR alpha and beta repertoires underwent longitudinal sequencing. Two healthy male donors made up the cohort, one aged 18 to 29 years and the other aged 30 to 40 years. Bulk PBMC replicates and cell subsets were isolated from blood drawn at multiple timepoints before and after both primary and secondary immunization. Overall study outcomes, separate from this receptor: Because abundant contaminating clonotypes from the bulk population could be contained in FACS-sorted repertoires, computational filtering was required. A small share of clonotypes was detected in both CD4 and CD8 compartments, with the overlap likely arising from convergent recombination. Most clones expanded after primary vaccination (almost 97% of CD4 and about 85% of CD8) were re-detected after the booster, suggesting that broad memory maintenance occurred. Only a couple of donors were included in the study, so the extent to which the findings can be generalized is limited. Compared with the primary T-cell response, the secondary T-cell response was faster but weaker, reaching its peak on day 5 rather than on day 15.

TCR cDNA was made using 5'RACE template switching, a step that added a universal primer site and unique molecular identifiers. Priming for cDNA synthesis came from both the TCR alpha and TCR beta constant segments. Libraries were amplified in two PCR steps, with sample barcodes and sequencing adapters added in the second step. Sequencing of libraries was done on Illumina HiSeq 2500 (2x100 bp) or NovaSeq (2x150 bp). As for how the authors treated the data: MIGEC was used to demultiplex reads and collapse the reads into UMI consensus sequences, and MiXCR was used for V(D)J alignment. Using edgeR on replicate PBMC samples, clonotypes were called vaccine-responding if FDR was below 0.01 and the log2 fold change was above 5 up to day 15. CD4 or CD8 identity was assigned to each bulk clonotype according to whether the clonotype was present at higher abundance in the sequenced CD4 repertoire or the sequenced CD8 repertoire. The raw public reads went through TCRdb reprocessing: fastp at Q25, MiXCR clone calling, in-frame beta chains kept. Each CDR3 protein appears once, grouped with its most common genes and DNA. The V and J calls and clone size are TCRdb's, not the authors'. Recorded for this sample are fewer than 450,000 distinct CDR3 sequences; 11% of them occurred a single time. Of the sample, roughly 18% is held by the ten largest clones.

This clonotype was seen many times. Its antigen is unknown. Within one base of it there is no much larger clone, and no base qualities were kept. From the germline V gene, CDR1 is LGHNA and CDR2 is YSLEER. The germline V end is reduced by 0 bases and the J end by 5 bases; junction bases left unmatched: 8. The CDR3 spans 17 residues, from the cysteine through the phenylalanine. Only the CDR3 region is kept as DNA, spanning 51 bases read in frame from base 1. Per the publication, the treatment or condition label means: live attenuated yellow fever vaccine strain. At every blood-draw timepoint, two biological replicates of bulk PBMCs were collected. A standard Ficoll-Paque protocol was used to isolate PBMCs from peripheral blood. TriZol was used to extract RNA from bulk PBMCs, from CD4 and CD8 fractions, and from dextramer-positive and dextramer-negative fractions.

The sequencing here drew on PBMCs, taken on the day of the first yellow fever vaccination. This receptor chain uses TRBV4-3 and TRBJ2-3, and 10 junction bases match TRBD2. The TCR comes from a man aged 18-30 years who received the YFV17D yellow fever vaccine. The nucleotide sequence is given as TGCGCCAGCAGCCAAGATAGGAGCGGGGGGGCCATAGATACGCAGTATTTT. Translation gives CASSQDRSGGAIDTQYF.